Following are 27 T cell receptor beta chains from one sample sequenced in a study of PD-L1 blockade in urothelial cancer. Method: immunoSEQ multiplex PCR; TCRdb's copy keeps in-frame clones and lacks some. The sample has tens of thousands of clones, about nine tenths seen once. The material was PBMCs, obtained around atezolizumab (anti-PD-L1) treatment. All receptors derive from a woman aged 70 to 79 with urothelial cancer.

This rearrangement joins TRBV7-9 to TRBJ1-3; 7 bases align to TRBD1. Germline V lookup: CDR1 SEHNR, CDR2 FQNEAQ (reference sequence). After removal of 3 bases from V and 0 bases from J, the junction contained 5 bases not matched to a gene. The CDR3 is 16 residues long. The CDR3, as DNA: TGTGCCAGCAGCTTGGGGACAGCACACTCTGGAAACACCATATATTTT. It yields the protein CASSLGTAHSGNTIYF.

The chain joins TRBV5-1 to TRBJ2-7, with TRBD2 matching 10 bases. In germline, CDR1 is SGHRS, CDR2 YFSETQ. This CDR3 has 14 residues. V dropped 4 bases and J dropped 4; count of bases not matched to a gene: 5. CDR3 residues: CASSTGLASYEQYF. DNA of the CDR3: TGCGCCAGCAGCACGGGACTAGCGAGTTACGAGCAGTACTTC.

In this sample, this clone turned up once. This sequence joins TRBV18 and TRBJ2-1; TRBD2 matches 9 bases. The CDR3 is 16 residues long. The junction had 8 bases not matched to a gene; V was cut back by 2 bases and J by 6 bases. Looked up from germline, CDR1 is KGHSH and CDR2 is LQKENI. CDR3 region: CASSPLGLAGPNEQFF. The CDR3 bases are TGTGCCAGCTCACCATTAGGGCTAGCGGGACCCAATGAGCAGTTCTTC.

The CDR3 spells CASSPVTGLNSNQPQHF. The CDR3 DNA reads as TGTGCCAGCAGCCCAGTAACAGGGCTAAATAGCAATCAGCCCCAGCATTTT. The V call is TRBV7-9, the J call TRBJ1-5; D may be TRBD1 (6 bases). V was pared by 5 bases and J by 0 bases, with 17 bases between. Germline loops: CDR1 SEHNR, CDR2 FQNEAQ (reference sequence). This CDR3 is built from 17 residues.

The chain has TRBV30 and TRBJ1-2; D not certain. Trimming took off 0 bases at V and 7 bases at J, with 12 bases between the two ends. CDR3 length: 13 amino acids. CDR1 is GTSNPN and CDR2 is SVGIG in the germline V gene (reference sequence). This chain's CDR3 is CAWSVLGGPGYTF. CDR3 DNA sequence: TGTGCCTGGAGTGTATTAGGAGGGCCTGGCTACACCTTC.

The V and J genes are TRBV28 and TRBJ2-7; TRBD1 agrees at 12 bases. CDR1 and CDR2 from the germline V gene are MDHEN and SYDVKM. The V gene end was trimmed by 4 bases and the J gene end by 9 bases; junction bases not matched to a gene: 10. CDR3 length equals 15 residues. The CDR3 sequence is CASSWGPGQGAGQYF. The CDR3, as DNA: TGTGCCAGCAGTTGGGGGCCGGGACAGGGGGCCGGGCAGTACTTC.

This clone was found a few times. The V and J genes are TRBV6-6 and TRBJ2-7; 14 nucleotides agree with TRBD2. Germline CDR1 MNHNY, CDR2 SVGAGI (reference sequence). Germline trimming cut 5 bases from V and 3 bases from J; bases unmatched to any gene: 0. CDR3 length: 14 residues. This chain's CDR3 is CASSGTSGGYEQYF. CDR3 nucleotides: TGTGCCAGCAGTGGGACTAGCGGGGGCTACGAGCAGTACTTC.

The chain recombines TRBV13 with TRBJ2-7; weak D call: TRBD1 (6 bases). Trimming pared 4 bases from V and 0 bases from J, leaving 10 bases between. Germline assignment: CDR1 PRHDT and CDR2 FYEKMQ (reference sequence). The CDR3 contains 14 residues. Written as DNA, the CDR3 is TGTGCCAGCAGCTCTAGACAGGCCTCCTACGAGCAGTACTTC. It is translated as CASSSRQASYEQYF.

This clone was counted a few times. The genes are TRBV27 and TRBJ1-2, with a tentative D call TRBD1 (5 bases). CDR1 is MNHEY, CDR2 SMNVEV, per germline (reference sequence). This CDR3 spans 14 amino acids. Trimming pared 3 bases from V and 6 bases from J, leaving 14 bases between. The CDR3 bases are TGTGCCAGCAGTTTGTTAGGGGCTCAACATGGCTACACCTTC. Translating it yields CASSLLGAQHGYTF.

This clone was counted a single time. This sequence joins TRBV2 and TRBJ2-7; no definite D call. Germline CDR1 is SNHLY and CDR2 is FYNNEI. The CDR3 is 15 residues long. Trimming shortened V by 2 bases and J by 4 bases, and 15 bases separated the two germline ends. CDR3 sequence: CASSEPLFNSYEQYF. The CDR3 bases are TGTGCCAGCAGTGAACCATTATTTAACTCTTACGAGCAGTACTTC.

The rearrangement joins TRBV30 to TRBJ1-6; tentative D call: TRBD1 (6 bases). Trimming stripped 3 bases from V and 7 bases from J, with 10 bases between. Germline assignment: CDR1 GTSNPN and CDR2 SVGIG (reference sequence). This CDR3 has 13 residues. This CDR3 is CAWSRGVNSPLHF. Written as DNA, the CDR3 is TGTGCCTGGAGCAGGGGCGTAAATTCACCCCTCCACTTT.

The CDR3 is CASSEGGEETQYF. CDR3 nucleotides: TGCGCCAGCAGTGAAGGGGGGGAAGAGACCCAGTACTTC. This chain connects TRBV10-2 to TRBJ2-5; TRBD2 might be the D (7 bases). The V gene's germline CDR1 is WSHSY and CDR2 SAAADI. The CDR3 contains 13 residues. Trimming cost V 3 bases and J 3 bases, with 8 bases left between them.

This clone occurred a few times. The chain joins TRBV5-4 to TRBJ2-1, with 11 bases identical to TRBD2. V shed 3 bases, J shed 5 bases, and the junction held 4 bases outside the gene matches. CDR1 and CDR2 from the germline V gene are SGHNT and YYREEE (reference sequence). This CDR3 comprises 15 residues. The CDR3, as DNA: TGTGCCAGCAGCTGGGGGACTAGCGGAAACAATGAGCAGTTCTTC. This encodes CASSWGTSGNNEQFF.

The chain joins TRBV27 to TRBJ2-6; no clear D gene. CDR3 length: 13 amino acids. Trimming took off 7 bases at V and 0 bases at J, with 4 bases between the two ends. Germline lookup yields CDR1 MNHEY and CDR2 SMNVEV (reference sequence). CDR3 protein: CASTFSGANVLTF. The CDR3 DNA sequence: TGTGCCAGCACCTTCTCTGGGGCCAACGTCCTGACTTTC.

The chain carries TRBV6-1 and TRBJ1-1; 7 bases are a match to TRBD1. The CDR3 runs to 13 residues. The junction had 3 bases not matched to a gene; V was cut back by 7 bases and J by 1 base. The germline V gene has CDR1 MNHNS and CDR2 SASEGT. CDR3 amino acids: CASMDRSNTEAFF. The CDR3 DNA sequence: TGTGCCAGCATGGACAGGTCGAACACTGAAGCTTTCTTT.

The CDR3 loop reads CASRQQGGPDTQYF. The CDR3, as DNA: TGTGCCAGCAGGCAACAGGGGGGCCCAGATACGCAGTATTTT. The rearrangement links TRBV5-4 to TRBJ2-3; 8 bases map to TRBD1. There are 14 residues in the CDR3. The germline V gene encodes CDR1 SGHNT and CDR2 YYREEE (reference sequence). V shed 5 bases and J 4 bases; nucleotides not matched to a gene: 6.

V is TRBV5-1 and J is TRBJ2-1; perhaps TRBD2 as D (5 bases). There are 14 residues in the CDR3. Germline V CDR1 and CDR2: SGHRS, YFSETQ. V lost 4 bases and J 0 bases, leaving 8 bases between the germline ends. The CDR3 DNA is TGCGCCAGCAGCGCGGGTGGCTCCTACAATGAGCAGTTCTTC. Translation: CASSAGGSYNEQFF.

This chain links TRBV4-1 with TRBJ2-7; 10 nucleotides align to TRBD2. From germline, CDR1 is MGHRA and CDR2 YSYEKL. CDR3 length: 16 residues. V was pared by 1 base and J by 4 bases, with 7 bases of the junction left unmatched. The CDR3 DNA follows: TGCGCCAGCAGCCAAGCCAGCGGGAGGGCCAGGTACGAGCAGTACTTC. It encodes CASSQASGRARYEQYF.

The chain carries TRBV27 and TRBJ1-1; maybe TRBD1 (5 bases). The V gene lost 1 base and the J gene lost 5 bases, with 11 bases spanning the gap. Looked up from germline, CDR1 is MNHEY and CDR2 is SMNVEV (reference sequence). The CDR3 runs 14 residues. CDR3 protein: CASSLWQGGTEAFF. The CDR3 nucleotides are TGTGCCAGCAGTTTATGGCAGGGCGGAACTGAAGCTTTCTTT.

The chain couples TRBV7-8 to TRBJ2-1, with D perhaps TRBD1 (5 bases). V was clipped by 5 bases and J by 5 bases, with 10 bases between them. Germline V lookup: CDR1 SGHVS, CDR2 FQNEAQ. The CDR3 totals 13 residues. CDR3 DNA sequence: TGTGCCAGCAGCCCAGGGTTCAACAATGAGCAGTTCTTC. Its protein is CASSPGFNNEQFF. The variable domain in full, completed from reference TRBV7-8 and TRBJ2-1, reads GAGVSQSPRYKVAKRGQDVALRCDPISGHVSLFWYQQALGQGPEFLTYFQNEAQLDKSGLPSDRFFAERPEGSVSTLKIQRTQQEDSAVYLCASSPGFNNEQFFGPGTRLTVL.

This clone occurred once. The genes are TRBV2 and TRBJ1-1; 8 bases are a match to TRBD1. V shed 6 bases and J 4 bases; nucleotides not matched to a gene: 7. The CDR3 extends over 14 amino acids. CDR1 is SNHLY, CDR2 FYNNEI, per germline. The CDR3, as DNA: TGTGCCAGCAGCGGACAGGGAATTTCCACTGAAGCTTTCTTT. Translated: CASSGQGISTEAFF.

This clone appeared once. This chain connects TRBV5-1 to TRBJ2-7; 8 positions match TRBD2. The CDR3 runs to 16 residues. With 4 bases clipped from V and 0 bases from J, the junction kept 9 bases outside the gene matches. Germline CDR1 and CDR2: SGHRS and YFSETQ. Here the CDR3 DNA reads TGCGCCAGCAGCGGATTGAGCGGGAGAGGCTCCTACGAGCAGTACTTC. This gives the protein CASSGLSGRGSYEQYF.

V is TRBV5-6 and J is TRBJ2-7, with a weak D call TRBD1 (6 bases). The CDR3 length is 15 residues. The V end was cut by 4 bases, the J end by 4 bases, with 18 bases between. Germline V gives CDR1 SGHDT, CDR2 YYEEEE. This chain's CDR3 is CASSLASDRSYEQYF. The CDR3 nucleotides read TGTGCCAGCAGCCTTGCTTCGGACAGAAGTTACGAGCAGTACTTC.

The chain carries TRBV28 and TRBJ2-7; 7 bases map to TRBD1. The J segment lost 0 bases and the V segment lost 5 bases, leaving 7 bases of the junction unmatched. This CDR3 is 15 amino acids long. Germline V gene sequence: CDR1 MDHEN, CDR2 SYDVKM. The CDR3 reads CASSRPGQNSYEQYF. The CDR3 DNA reads TGTGCCAGCAGTCGGCCGGGACAGAACTCCTACGAGCAGTACTTC.

The chain links TRBV18 to TRBJ2-5, with a tentative D call TRBD2 (6 bases). CDR1 KGHSH and CDR2 LQKENI come from the germline V gene. Trimming took 1 base from V and 2 from J, leaving 8 bases between them. This CDR3 has 14 residues. CDR3 bases: TGTGCCAGCTCACCACGGGGGAGGCAAGAGACCCAGTACTTC. It codes for CASSPRGRQETQYF. Combining the CDR3 with reference TRBV18 and TRBJ2-5 gives the whole variable domain NAGVMQNPRHLVRRRGQEARLRCSPMKGHSHVYWYRQLPEEGLKFMVYLQKENIIDESGMPKERFSAEFPKEGPSILRIQQVVRGDSAAYFCASSPRGRQETQYFGPGTRLLVL.

This chain joins TRBV6-6 and TRBJ2-7; tentatively, D is TRBD1 (6 bases). CDR3 length equals 14 residues. V lost 2 bases and J lost 2, with 10 bases in between. The V gene's germline CDR1 is MNHNY and CDR2 SVGAGI (reference sequence). DNA of the CDR3: TGTGCCAGCAGTTACGACAGGATGACCTACGAGCAGTACTTC. Translating it yields CASSYDRMTYEQYF.

The chain couples TRBV4-3 to TRBJ2-7, with 10 bases aligning to TRBD2. CDR3 length equals 16 residues. V shed 0 bases and J 2 bases; nucleotides not matched to a gene: 4. The germline V gene has CDR1 LGHNA and CDR2 YSLEER. In nucleotides, the CDR3 is TGCGCCAGCAGCCAAGATATCCTAGCGGGGGCCTACGAGCAGTACTTC. Translated: CASSQDILAGAYEQYF.